This TCR beta chain was sequenced during a study of shared clonotypes between healthy human individuals (dated by TCRdb to 2020 to 2022). Looking at the study overall: The cohort comprised a couple of women and a few men aged 18 to 49 years. For each donor, three plates each were used for CD4 naive and CD4 memory, two plates were used for CD8 naive, and one plate was used for CD8 memory. To estimate repertoire size and how much clonotype sharing occurs between individuals, the study deeply sequenced the blood TCR repertoires of 5 or 6 healthy adults. To increase sequencing depth and limit assay-specific biases, TCR repertoire library preparation and sequencing were carried out by different laboratories using diverse techniques. Leukapheresis yielded between about 0.8 and 8.9 billion PBMCs per donor. Overall study results and their limits: Larger estimated clonotype richness was generally found for naive subsets than for memory subsets. Sampling was restricted to blood, and TCR repertoires in tissue are likely to differ from TCR repertoires in blood. When a few donors were compared, the shared fraction of clonotypes was around 5% for naive CD4, 3.5% for naive CD8, 2.3% for memory CD4, and approximately 0.4% for memory CD8. The small number of donors limited the genetic and exposure-history diversity represented. Clonotypes shared by all four sorted-subset donors showed higher generation probabilities than non-shared clonotypes. Even with the large sequencing depth, rarefaction of the sorted-subset datasets indicated that sequencing was incomplete. Pairwise subsampling led to the expectation that sequencing depth would affect the degree of clonotype sharing among donors.

TCR CDR3 regions were amplified from genomic DNA by multiplex PCR using the deep immunoSEQ assay. Extracted genomic DNA from each cell subset was spread evenly across all wells of several immunoSEQ 96-well plates, with each plate serving as a replicate. For sorted subsets, around 200 ng genomic DNA, equal to 25,000 to 35,000 T cell genomes, was loaded into each replicate PCR. Purified libraries were measured with a Qubit 3.0 fluorometer, size-checked on a Bioanalyzer 2100, and measured again with the KAPA Library Quantification kit. Every immunoSEQ 96-well plate was sequenced on a dedicated single-read 150-cycle Illumina NextSeq 550 flow cell. On the study's bioinformatics: Because only junctional sequences without quality scores were contained in the immunoSEQ output, filtering matching that applied to full-length reads could not be performed. To assign V/J genes and CDR3, sequences were annotated against IMGT germline references using PyIR, a Python wrapper for IgBLAST v1.9. Reads were filtered out if the reads had weak V/J assignments (E-value above 1e-6), no CDR3, stop codons, out-of-frame junctions, or ambiguous translated residues. A V3J clonotype was defined by an identical inferred V gene, J gene, and CDR3 amino acid sequence. Percentage overlap between repertoires was calculated by dividing the number of shared unique clonotypes by the size of the smaller repertoire. Repertoire richness was assessed with RTK rarefaction, the Chao1 estimator, and Recon v2.1 estimates of unobserved clonotypes. OLGA was used to compute generation probabilities for all TCRbeta clonotypes that the gDNA method yielded from a handful of donors. TCRdb took over this immuneACCESS table, retaining in-frame rearrangements with V and J assigned. Such tables are incomplete; in checked studies, under half of the missing clones stem from an unresolved V gene, and the remainder is unexplained. V, J and clone size were drawn from that table, and D and trimming were deduced from the DNA. The sample table holds hundreds of thousands of clones, of which roughly 94% were seen once. Together, the top ten hold roughly 24% of the sample.

CD8 naive samples were CD45RO-negative cells positively selected for CCR7, giving a CD45RA+CCR7+ population that excluded TemRA cells. Donors were healthy HIV-negative adults with no recently reported acute infections or vaccinations. All donors were Caucasian adults living in Nashville, Tennessee, USA. After blood collection by leukapheresis, PBMCs were isolated using Ficoll-Histopaque density gradient centrifugation and then cryopreserved in the vapor phase of liquid nitrogen. Analytical flow cytometry was used to check the purity and quantity of each magnetically sorted T cell population. Genomic DNA was isolated from every sorted fraction and measured by UV absorbance on a Nanodrop 2000c. To note about this clone: Its antigen remains undetermined. Base qualities are not recorded, but no much larger clone differs from it by a single base.

The cysteine opens and the phenylalanine closes a CDR3 of 11 amino acids. Only the CDR3 DNA stays, 33 bases, in frame from base 1. The germline V gene gives CDR1 as SGDLS and CDR2 as YYNGEE. V lost 7 bases and J lost 6 bases; the stretch between them is 10 bases long. The chain couples TRBV9 to TRBJ1-2, with the D gene call left open. Sequencing was done on a sample of naive CD8+ T cells sorted from blood. The cell subset or site label for this specimen denotes: CD45RA+CCR7+. The receptor comes from a man aged 25-45 years in good health. The DNA sequence is given as TGTGCCAGCGGTTATAGTGATGGCTACACCTTC. This is translated as CASGYSDGYTF.